These 31 T cell receptor beta chains were sequenced from one sample in a study of read filtering for tumor transcriptome and immune sequencing. The library was built from roughly 400 ng RNA with molecular barcoded adaptors for alpha/delta and beta/gamma chains. TCRdb processed the reads anew with MiXCR; each CDR3 protein has one entry. The sample holds roughly 130,000 distinct CDR3 sequences; around 13% are singletons and the top ten take approximately 11%. Sequencing was performed on a population of CD138-negative cells sorted from bone marrow. The origin of the receptors is a donor over 35 with multiple myeloma.

This clonotype occurred many times. The J gene is TRBJ2-5, the V gene TRBV7-9; 7 nucleotides agree with TRBD2. The V gene end was trimmed by 5 bases and the J gene end by 5 bases; junction bases not matched to a gene: 14. The CDR3 totals 16 residues. CDR1 and CDR2 (germline): SEHNR, FQNEAQ (reference sequence). The CDR3 sequence: CASSPRGGSLFETQYF. As DNA, the CDR3 is TGTGCCAGCAGCCCCCGTGGCGGGAGTTTGTTTGAGACCCAGTACTTC.

V usage is TRBV9 and J usage is TRBJ1-1, with D possibly matching TRBD1 (6 bases). This CDR3 contains 13 residues. V shed 2 bases and J shed 7 bases, with 12 bases lying between them. CDR1 is SGDLS, CDR2 YYNGEE, per germline. The CDR3 region has the DNA TGTGCCAGCAGCGTGCTCAGGGGAAGTGAAGCTTTCTTT. As protein: CASSVLRGSEAFF.

On this clonotype itself: A much larger clone sits a single nucleotide away, making a read error possible. This rearrangement joins TRBV7-9 to TRBJ2-1; D is unclear. Germline V gene sequence: CDR1 SEHNR, CDR2 FQNEAQ (reference sequence). The CDR3 covers 14 residues. The CDR3 DNA reads as TGTGCCAGCAGCCTTTTGGGAAGGTACAATGTGCAGTTCTTC. The encoded protein is CASSLLGRYNVQFF. The full variable domain, completed using reference TRBV7-9 and TRBJ2-1, is DTGVSQNPRHKITKRGQNVTFRCDPISEHNRLYWYRQTLGQGPEFLTYFQNEAQLEKSRLLSDRFSAERPKGSFSTLEIQRTEQGDSAMYLCASSLLGRYNVQFFGPGTRLTVL.

In this sample, this clonotype turned up many times. The chain combines TRBV11-1 with TRBJ2-7, with 7 nucleotides matching TRBD1. The V gene's germline CDR1 is SGHAT and CDR2 FQDESV (reference sequence). With V trimmed by 5 bases and J by 4 bases, 2 bases remained unmatched. CDR3 size: 12 residues. The CDR3 DNA is TGTGCCAGCAGCCAACAGGGGTACGAGCAGTACTTC. Translation: CASSQQGYEQYF.

This clonotype appeared once. A much larger clone is a single base away; this may be a read error. The chain is built from TRBV5-1 and TRBJ2-5, with 7 bases fitting TRBD1. There are 14 residues in the CDR3. Germline lookup yields CDR1 SGHRS and CDR2 YFSETQ. The CDR3 DNA sequence: TGCGCCAGCAGCTTGGGACAGGGCCAAGAGACCCAGTGCTTC. It encodes CASSLGQGQETQCF.

This clonotype occurred many times. The chain carries TRBV5-1 and TRBJ2-3; D is unclear. Germline V gives CDR1 SGHRS, CDR2 YFSETQ. The CDR3 length is 14 residues. V lost 4 bases, J lost 1 base, and 10 bases lay in between. The CDR3 coding sequence is TGCGCCAGCAGCACGGCCTCAGGCACAGATACGCAGTATTTT. Amino acid sequence: CASSTASGTDTQYF. The whole variable domain, filled in from reference TRBV5-1 and TRBJ2-3, reads KAGVTQTPRYLIKTRGQQVTLSCSPISGHRSVSWYQQTPGQGLQFLFEYFSETQRNKGNFPGRFSGRQFSNSRSEMNVSTLELGDSALYLCASSTASGTDTQYFGPGTRLTVL.

The rearrangement links TRBV5-1 to TRBJ2-2; D is tentatively TRBD1 or TRBD2 (5 bases each). Trimming pared 2 bases from V and 7 bases from J, leaving 15 bases between. CDR1 is SGHRS and CDR2 is YFSETQ in the germline V gene. The CDR3 has 15 amino acids. Here the CDR3 DNA reads TGCGCCAGCAGCTTAGAACGGGGCGGCCACGGGGAGCTGTTTTTT. Translation: CASSLERGGHGELFF.

Many counts were recorded for this clonotype. The gene calls are TRBV24-1 and TRBJ1-2; perhaps TRBD1 as D (6 bases). The V end was cut by 3 bases, the J end by 5 bases, with 12 bases between. Germline CDR1 and CDR2: KGHDR and SFDVKD. The CDR3 runs 14 residues. The CDR3 nucleotides are TGTGCCACCAGTGATAAAGGACAGATTTATGGCTACACCTTC. This gives the protein CATSDKGQIYGYTF.

This clonotype was seen repeatedly, ten times or more. V usage is TRBV6-5 and J usage is TRBJ1-1; D is perhaps TRBD1 (6 bases). The CDR3 is 12 residues long. The V gene lost 8 bases and the J gene lost 3 bases, with 10 bases spanning the gap. Germline V gene lookup returns CDR1 MNHEY and CDR2 SVGAGI. CDR3 residues: CASLRGDTEAFF. The DNA for the CDR3 is TGTGCCAGCTTAAGGGGGGACACTGAAGCTTTCTTT.

This clonotype has a count of ten or more. The V gene is TRBV6-2 or TRBV6-3, the J gene TRBJ2-3; D is uncertain. The CDR3 totals 11 residues. V was pared by 10 bases and J by 0 bases, with 5 bases between. The germline V gene has CDR1 MNHEY and CDR2 SVGEGT. CDR3 residues: CATSSTDTQYF. DNA of the CDR3: TGTGCCACCAGCAGCACAGATACGCAGTATTTT.

At least ten counts were recorded for this clonotype. The CDR3 bases are TGTGCCAGCTCCAGGCTAGCGGAGATCACAGATACGCAGTATTTT. Amino acid sequence: CASSRLAEITDTQYF. The chain uses TRBV27 and TRBJ2-3; TRBD2 matches 7 bases. With V trimmed by 8 bases and J by 2 bases, 10 bases remained unmatched. The CDR3 runs 15 residues. Germline V lookup: CDR1 MNHEY, CDR2 SMNVEV (reference sequence).

This clonotype was seen at least ten times. The gene calls are TRBV20-1 and TRBJ2-1, with D tentatively TRBD1 or TRBD2 (6 bases each). The germline V gene encodes CDR1 DFQATT and CDR2 SNEGSKA (reference sequence). The CDR3 is 13 amino acids. V lost 6 bases to trimming and J lost 9 bases, with 18 bases between them. The CDR3 loop is CSAPPGGAGEQFF. Here the CDR3 DNA reads TGCAGTGCCCCCCCCGGGGGCGCGGGTGAGCAGTTCTTC.

This clonotype was counted many times. This sequence joins TRBV12-3 or TRBV12-4 and TRBJ2-7; D remains unclear. The ends were cut back, 3 bases at V and 2 bases at J, with 8 bases in the middle. This CDR3 has 13 amino acids. This CDR3 reads CASSFILPYEQYF. The CDR3 DNA follows: TGTGCCAGCAGTTTTATACTACCCTACGAGCAGTACTTC.

This clonotype was detected ten times or more. The chain couples TRBV20-1 to TRBJ2-1; D not resolved. Trimming took 3 bases from V and 2 from J, leaving 11 bases between them. This CDR3 is 14 amino acids long. In germline, CDR1 is DFQATT, CDR2 SNEGSKA (reference sequence). The CDR3 nucleotides read TGCAGTGCTAGCCTGGCCTCGACCTACAATGAGCAGTTCTTC. This sequence encodes CSASLASTYNEQFF.

At least ten counts were recorded for this clonotype. The chain couples TRBV10-2 to TRBJ2-1; D may be TRBD1 or TRBD2 (5 bases each). Germline V lookup: CDR1 WSHSY, CDR2 SAAADI. V was clipped by 8 bases and J by 5 bases, with 10 bases between them. CDR3 size: 12 residues. CDR3 sequence (DNA): TGCGCCAGCCGGATGGGGGACAATGAGCAGTTCTTC. It is translated as CASRMGDNEQFF.

The count of this clonotype is one. The rearrangement joins TRBV7-6 to TRBJ2-6; 7 bases align to TRBD2. The CDR3 covers 16 residues. After removal of 1 base from V and 2 bases from J, the junction contained 2 bases not matched to a gene. CDR1 SGHVS and CDR2 FNYEAQ come from the germline V gene. The CDR3 protein is CASSLVAGTGANVLTF. The CDR3 nucleotides are TGTGCCAGCAGCTTAGTAGCGGGTACTGGGGCCAACGTCCTGACTTTC.

This chain links TRBV5-5 with TRBJ2-3; 10 bases fit TRBD2. Germline trimming cut 1 base from V and 3 bases from J; bases unmatched to any gene: 5. Germline CDR1 is SGHKS and CDR2 is YYEKEE (reference sequence). The CDR3 sequence is 16 residues long. The CDR3 loop is CASSLWTSGLTDTQYF. CDR3 nucleotides: TGTGCCAGCAGCTTGTGGACTAGCGGTCTTACAGATACGCAGTATTTT.

This rearrangement joins TRBV18 to TRBJ1-5; a possible D gene is TRBD1 (5 bases). The CDR3 has 15 amino acids. Germline loops: CDR1 KGHSH, CDR2 LQKENI. V was clipped by 3 bases and J by 0 bases, with 9 bases between them. The CDR3 region has the DNA TGTGCCAGCTCACCGGGAGGGACTAGCAATCAGCCCCAGCATTTT. Translating it yields CASSPGGTSNQPQHF.

This clonotype was seen at least ten times. The germline gene is not matched at one end of the junction; a read error may be the cause. The chain joins TRBV12-3 or TRBV12-4 to TRBJ2-1, with TRBD2 matching over 7 bases. The length of the CDR3 is 12 residues. This CDR3 reads CASSLADNEQFF. CDR3 DNA: TGTGCCAGCAGTCTAGCGGACAATGAGCAGTTCTTC.

This clonotype was recorded at least ten times. This chain connects TRBV4-1 to TRBJ2-3; D gene uncertain. Germline V gene data show CDR1 as MGHRA and CDR2 as YSYEKL. V dropped 1 base and J dropped 4 bases, with 12 bases sitting between them. The CDR3 is 15 amino acids. CDR3 loop: CASSQGVAHPDTQYF. The CDR3 DNA follows: TGCGCCAGCAGCCAAGGTGTGGCCCACCCAGATACGCAGTATTTT.

A word on this clonotype: An end of the junction does not agree with germline; a read error may underlie this. J is TRBJ2-1 and V is TRBV7-9, with D perhaps given as TRBD1 or TRBD2 (6 bases each). The CDR3 sequence is 18 residues long. Germline V gives CDR1 SEHNR, CDR2 FQNEAQ (reference sequence). The CDR3 region is CAGSPPGLPQGAYNEQFF. The DNA for the CDR3 is TGTGCCGGCAGTCCTCCGGGACTCCCACAGGGCGCCTACAATGAGCAGTTCTTC.

There are many counts of this clonotype. This rearrangement joins TRBV21-1 to TRBJ2-7; the D segment call TRBD1 is taken from the table without a DNA check. TRBV21-1 constitutes a pseudogene. The CDR3 is 16 amino acids. The CDR3 DNA is TGTGCCAGCAGCCAGCCCCGGGACAGGGTTTATGACGAGCAGTACTTC. Amino acids: CASSQPRDRVYDEQYF.

The sample holds many counts of this clonotype. This chain connects TRBV24-1 to TRBJ2-1; 9 positions match TRBD2. Germline assignment: CDR1 KGHDR and CDR2 SFDVKD. V gave up 4 bases and J gave up 8 bases; unmatched junction bases: 14. This CDR3 is built from 17 residues. CDR3 protein: CATSEEWREGGGYEQFF. The CDR3 DNA sequence: TGTGCCACCAGTGAGGAGTGGCGGGAGGGAGGCGGCTATGAGCAGTTCTTC.

At least ten counts were recorded for this clonotype. The chain combines TRBV25-1 with TRBJ2-1; D remains ambiguous. Trimming pared 3 bases from V and 3 bases from J, leaving 6 bases between. Germline assignment: CDR1 MGHDK and CDR2 SYGVNS. This CDR3 spans 13 amino acids. CDR3 nucleotides: TGTGCCAGCAGTGACAGTAACTACAATGAGCAGTTCTTC. It is translated as CASSDSNYNEQFF. Using reference TRBV25-1 and TRBJ2-1 for the parts outside the CDR3, the full variable domain is EADIYQTPRYLVIGTGKKITLECSQTMGHDKMYWYQQDPGMELHLIHYSYGVNSTEKGDLSSESTVSRIRTEHFPLTLESARPSHTSQYLCASSDSNYNEQFFGPGTRLTVL.

Ten or more counts support this clonotype. This sequence joins TRBV12-3 or TRBV12-4 and TRBJ2-1; D is unclear. Trimming shortened V by 0 bases and J by 4 bases, and 13 bases separated the two germline ends. The CDR3 totals 16 residues. CDR3 DNA: TGTGCCAGCAGTTTAGCGCGGACGGCTACTTACAATGAGCAGTTCTTC. Protein product: CASSLARTATYNEQFF.

For this clonotype: One base away lies a much larger clone, so this may be a sequencing read error. In DNA, the CDR3 is TGTGCCAGCAGCGCAGGACAGGGGGCGCATACAGATACGCGGTATTTT. Amino acid sequence: CASSAGQGAHTDTRYF. The V gene is TRBV9, the J gene TRBJ2-3; 11 positions match TRBD1. The CDR3 extends over 16 amino acids. Germline CDR1 is SGDLS and CDR2 is YYNGEE.

In its sample, this clonotype was seen many times. The chain carries TRBV12-3 or TRBV12-4 and TRBJ1-1, with D unresolved. Trimming pared 7 bases from V and 7 bases from J, leaving 16 bases between. The CDR3 runs to 13 residues. CDR3 sequence (DNA): TGTGCCAGCATCCTTAACCGAGCGGGTGAAGCTTTCTTT. Its protein is CASILNRAGEAFF.

The sample holds many counts of this clonotype. CDR3 sequence (DNA): TGTGCCAGCAGTTTATCTCCCCGTAGTGCTCGTCCTGAAGCTTTCTTT. It translates to CASSLSPRSARPEAFF. The gene calls are TRBV27 and TRBJ1-1; D call uncertain. Germline V gene data show CDR1 as MNHEY and CDR2 as SMNVEV (reference sequence). The CDR3 has 16 amino acids. The V end was cut by 0 bases, the J end by 6 bases, with 17 bases between.

This clonotype appeared many times. This sequence joins TRBV29-1 and TRBJ2-5, with a weak D call TRBD2 (7 bases). The CDR3 extends over 13 amino acids. CDR1 and CDR2 from the germline V gene are SQVTM and ANQGSEA. V was shortened by 4 bases and J by 9 bases, with 18 bases between the two germline ends. CDR3 DNA sequence: TGCAGCGTTGGAGGGGGGGGCCTTGAAGCCCAGTACTTC. Amino acid sequence: CSVGGGGLEAQYF.

Turning to this clonotype: Since a much larger clone is just one base distant, this may be a read error. The chain combines TRBV6-1 with TRBJ2-7; D gene ambiguous. V lost 7 bases, J lost 8 bases, and 12 bases lay in between. Germline values: CDR1 MNHNS, CDR2 SASEGT. The length of the CDR3 is 11 residues. CDR3 sequence reads: CASTVSYKQYF. CDR3 nucleotides: TGTGCCAGCACAGTAAGTTACAAGCAGTACTTC.

In this sample, this clonotype turned up many times. This chain joins TRBV3-1 and TRBJ2-7; 7 positions agree with TRBD1. Trimming cost V 0 bases and J 6 bases; bases outside gene matches: 8. Germline CDR1 is LGHDT and CDR2 is YNNKEL (reference sequence). CDR3 length equals 15 residues. The CDR3 nucleotides read TGTGCCAGCAGCCAAGAAATGGGACAGTGGGTCGAGCAGTACTTC. This translates into CASSQEMGQWVEQYF.